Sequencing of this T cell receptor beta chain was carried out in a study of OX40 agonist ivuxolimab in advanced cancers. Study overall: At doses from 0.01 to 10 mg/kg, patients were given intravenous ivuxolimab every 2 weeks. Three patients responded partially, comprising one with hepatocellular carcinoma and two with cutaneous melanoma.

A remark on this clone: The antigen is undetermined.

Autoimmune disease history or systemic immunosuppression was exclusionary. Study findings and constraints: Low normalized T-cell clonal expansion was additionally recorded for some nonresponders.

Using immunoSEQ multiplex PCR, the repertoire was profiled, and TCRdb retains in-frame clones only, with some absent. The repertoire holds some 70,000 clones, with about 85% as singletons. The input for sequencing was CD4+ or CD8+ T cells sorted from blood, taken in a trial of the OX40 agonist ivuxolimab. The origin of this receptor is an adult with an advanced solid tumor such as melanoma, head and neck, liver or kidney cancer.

CDR3 sequence: CASSAQGAVNEKLFF. CDR3 nucleotide sequence: TGTGCCAGCAGCGCACAGGGGGCTGTTAATGAAAAACTGTTTTTT. The chain has TRBV7-2 and TRBJ1-4; 9 bases are a match to TRBD1. V shed 5 bases, J shed 4 bases, and the junction held 5 bases outside the gene matches. The CDR3 extends over 15 amino acids. The germline gives CDR1 SGHTA, CDR2 FQGNSA.